This T cell receptor beta chain was captured by sequencing in a study of breast tumors, draining lymph nodes, adjacent tissues. Overall study results and limits: Data only fit, rather than demonstrated, lymph node origin of most tumor T cells. Data fit most tumor T cells coming from lymph node, expanding in tumor. Compared with lymph nodes, tumors were less diverse; compared with nontumor tissue, more.

Trimming took 6 bases from V and 2 from J, leaving 14 bases between them. Germline V gene lookup returns CDR1 MNHEY and CDR2 SVGEGT. The CDR3 is 14 amino acids. This clonotype was observed many times. Its antigen is not identified. Axillary draining lymph nodes of breast cancer patients supplied the node samples. In TCRdb, the multiplex PCR reads were re-called with MiXCR into one record per CDR3 protein. The table records roughly 86,000 distinct CDR3 sequences, about 21% of them present only once. This TCR was recovered from a female donor with breast cancer. Some clones in this sample may be carry-over from other donors' samples. Specimen: axillary lymph node tissue. The V call is TRBV6-2 or TRBV6-3, the J call TRBJ2-7, with D hard to call. CDR3 sequence reads: CASSQRTGPYEQYF. DNA for the CDR3: TGTGCCAGCAGCCAACGGACGGGCCCCTACGAGCAGTACTTC.